The 27 T cell receptor beta chains in this list originate from one sample, sequenced in a study of blood T cell repertoires in COVID-19. Clones were read by immunoSEQ multiplex PCR, and TCRdb kept only the in-frame ones, dropping some. The sample yields 270,000 or so clones, approximately 90% seen once. Sequencing input: PBMCs or T cells enriched from blood (not recorded which). The origin of the receptors is a woman between 40 and 55 years old with acute COVID-19.

V and J are TRBV5-4 and TRBJ2-7; the D gene is possibly TRBD1 (6 bases). CDR3 size: 14 residues. Germline CDR1 reads SGHNT; CDR2 reads YYREEE (reference sequence). V was cut by 9 bases and J by 6 bases, with 22 bases left in between. CDR3 sequence reads: CATNKGVTVSEQYF. The CDR3 nucleotides are TGTGCCACCAATAAGGGGGTCACTGTCAGCGAGCAGTACTTC.

This chain uses TRBV15 with TRBJ1-5, with a tentative D call TRBD1 (5 bases). The CDR3 sequence is 14 residues long. V shed 5 bases and J shed 0 bases, with 8 bases lying between them. The V gene's germline CDR1 is LNHNV and CDR2 YYDKDF (reference sequence). The CDR3 loop is CATSWTLSNQPQHF. The CDR3 nucleotides are TGTGCCACCAGCTGGACACTTAGCAATCAGCCCCAGCATTTT.

The chain employs TRBV28 and TRBJ1-4; D possibly corresponds to TRBD1 (5 bases). The V end lost 5 bases, the J end lost 8 bases, and 15 bases lay between the germline ends. This CDR3 has 14 amino acids. Germline V gives CDR1 MDHEN, CDR2 SYDVKM. The chain's CDR3 is CASSPGTPGEKLFF. CDR3 DNA sequence: TGTGCCAGCAGTCCCGGGACTCCGGGAGAAAAACTGTTTTTT.

This chain connects TRBV20-1 to TRBJ2-1; weak D call: TRBD2 (5 bases). The CDR3 has 13 residues. Looked up from germline, CDR1 is DFQATT and CDR2 is SNEGSKA (reference sequence). Trimming removed 3 bases at V and 5 bases at J, with 11 bases between. The CDR3 nucleotides are TGCAGTGCTAGTGGTCTAGCTAACAATGAGCAGTTCTTC. Translation: CSASGLANNEQFF.

The V and J genes are TRBV27 and TRBJ2-1; 8 nucleotides align to TRBD2. In germline, CDR1 is MNHEY, CDR2 SMNVEV (reference sequence). The CDR3 has 16 amino acids. The V and J ends lost 4 bases and 4 bases, in that order; junction bases with no gene match: 9. Here the CDR3 DNA reads TGTGCCAGCAGTTCAATACTAGCGGAGAAATACAATGAGCAGTTCTTC. Translation: CASSSILAEKYNEQFF.

As concerns this clone: The sample holds other DNA sequences that translate to the same CDR3. The V call is TRBV5-1, the J call TRBJ1-5; no reliable D call. The CDR3 loop spans 13 amino acids. V was cut by 1 base and J by 5 bases, with 7 bases left in between. In germline, CDR1 is SGHRS, CDR2 YFSETQ. CDR3 sequence: CASSLSGDQPQHF. In DNA, the CDR3 is TGCGCCAGCAGCTTGAGCGGGGATCAGCCCCAGCATTTT.

The chain carries TRBV16 and TRBJ1-3, with unresolved D. The germline V gene encodes CDR1 KGHSY and CDR2 FQNENV. V shed 4 bases and J shed 0 bases, with 4 bases lying between them. The CDR3 consists of 13 residues. CDR3 residues: CASSRPSGNTIYF. The CDR3 region has the DNA TGTGCCAGCAGCCGGCCCTCTGGAAACACCATATATTTT.

This chain joins TRBV6-5 and TRBJ1-1; perhaps TRBD1 as D (6 bases). The CDR3 covers 15 residues. V dropped 4 bases and J dropped 0 bases, with 12 bases sitting between them. The V gene's germline CDR1 is MNHEY and CDR2 SVGAGI. CDR3 DNA sequence: TGTGCCAGCAGTTCCTCAGGGGAAATGAACACTGAAGCTTTCTTT. Translating it yields CASSSSGEMNTEAFF.

The V and J genes are TRBV27 and TRBJ2-1, with D perhaps TRBD1 (6 bases). The CDR3 covers 17 residues. Trimming removed 5 bases at V and 0 bases at J, with 17 bases between. Germline V lookup: CDR1 MNHEY, CDR2 SMNVEV (reference sequence). Written as DNA, the CDR3 is TGTGCCAGCAGTCCCCTCGGACAGTCAAGCTCCTACAATGAGCAGTTCTTC. Residues: CASSPLGQSSSYNEQFF.

The chain joins TRBV7-9 to TRBJ2-1; 7 bases are a match to TRBD2. The CDR3 is 14 amino acids. The germline CDR1 and CDR2 sequences are SEHNR and FQNEAQ (reference sequence). V lost 7 bases, J lost 6 bases, and 9 bases stayed unmatched. The CDR3 DNA is TGTGCCAGCAACCTGGGGGGGTCTTCCAATGAGCAGTTCTTC. It translates to CASNLGGSSNEQFF.

The chain is built from TRBV5-1 and TRBJ1-2; D not resolved. The CDR3 covers 13 residues. Per germline, CDR1 SGHRS and CDR2 YFSETQ. V was trimmed by 1 base and J by 4 bases, leaving 8 bases between them. The CDR3 nucleotides read TGCGCCAGCAGCTTGTCCAGCGGCTATGGCTACACCTTC. Its translation is CASSLSSGYGYTF.

The rearrangement uses TRBV10-3 and TRBJ1-3, with D possibly being TRBD1 (6 bases). There are 15 residues in the CDR3. In germline, CDR1 is ENHRY, CDR2 SYGVKD. Between the trimmed V and J ends, which lost 10 bases and 4 bases, there was a span of 20 bases. This CDR3 is CATGGGQRWGNTIYF. For the CDR3, the DNA is TGTGCCACCGGAGGAGGACAGCGTTGGGGAAACACCATATATTTT.

This chain connects TRBV13 to TRBJ1-2; tentative D call: TRBD1 (5 bases). Trimming removed 7 bases at V and 3 bases at J, with 12 bases between. Germline V lookup: CDR1 PRHDT, CDR2 FYEKMQ (reference sequence). CDR3 length: 13 residues. The CDR3 DNA reads TGTGCCAGCACCCTCGGCAGGGACTATGGCTACACCTTC. Its translation: CASTLGRDYGYTF.

The rearrangement joins TRBV7-9 to TRBJ2-3, with TRBD2 identical over 7 bases. Germline trimming cut 3 bases from V and 5 bases from J; bases unmatched to any gene: 8. This CDR3 comprises 15 residues. Per germline, CDR1 SEHNR and CDR2 FQNEAQ (reference sequence). CDR3 sequence (DNA): TGTGCCAGCAGCTTTAGAGGGCGGGAGCAAGATACGCAGTATTTT. Protein sequence: CASSFRGREQDTQYF.

The CDR3 DNA sequence: TGTGCCAGCAGCTGGAGGGACAACTATGGCTACACCTTC. Amino acid sequence: CASSWRDNYGYTF. The gene calls are TRBV5-4 and TRBJ1-2, with D perhaps matching TRBD1 (5 bases). The CDR3 has 13 amino acids. CDR1 SGHNT and CDR2 YYREEE come from the germline V gene (reference sequence). With 3 bases removed from V and 2 bases from J, the gap between germline ends came to 8 bases.

CDR3 nucleotide sequence: TGTGCCAGCAGCCCTCAAGCGGGAGTGGCCTACAATGAGCAGTTCTTC. Its translation: CASSPQAGVAYNEQFF. This chain links TRBV11-2 with TRBJ2-1; 8 nucleotides align to TRBD2. V was pared by 5 bases and J by 2 bases, with 8 bases of the junction left unmatched. The length of the CDR3 is 16 residues. CDR1 is SGHAT, CDR2 FQNNGV, per germline.

J is TRBJ2-4 and V is TRBV5-1; 7 bases map to TRBD2. CDR1 SGHRS and CDR2 YFSETQ come from the germline V gene. The CDR3 runs to 14 residues. Trimming removed 4 bases from V and 12 bases from J; junction bases left unmatched: 13. The CDR3 nucleotides read TGCGCCAGCAGCCCAACGGGAGATCGCGGGGGTCAGTACTTC. The encoded protein is CASSPTGDRGGQYF. The full variable domain, with the rest looked up from reference TRBV5-1 and TRBJ2-4, is KAGVTQTPRYLIKTRGQQVTLSCSPISGHRSVSWYQQTPGQGLQFLFEYFSETQRNKGNFPGRFSGRQFSNSRSEMNVSTLELGDSALYLCASSPTGDRGGQYFGAGTRLSVL.

The chain employs TRBV12-3 or TRBV12-4 and TRBJ2-1; D is undetermined. Trimming shortened V by 2 bases and J by 8 bases, and 7 bases separated the two germline ends. The CDR3 is 12 amino acids. CDR3 sequence: CASSLWADEQFF. The CDR3, as DNA: TGTGCCAGCAGTTTATGGGCTGATGAGCAGTTCTTC.

The rearrangement links TRBV7-3 to TRBJ1-2, with 8 positions matching TRBD1. Germline V gene data show CDR1 as SGHTA and CDR2 as FQGTGA. Trimming took 5 bases from V and 5 from J; bases not matched to a gene: 7. CDR3 length: 14 residues. CDR3 sequence: CASSAQGGSYGYTF. CDR3 nucleotides: TGTGCCAGCAGCGCACAGGGGGGTTCTTATGGCTACACCTTC.

The chain is built from TRBV5-1 and TRBJ2-2; 10 positions agree with TRBD2. In germline, CDR1 is SGHRS, CDR2 YFSETQ. The CDR3 runs 16 residues. The J segment lost 4 bases and the V segment lost 3 bases, leaving 6 bases of the junction unmatched. Here the CDR3 reads CASSSLAGVATGELFF. DNA of the CDR3: TGCGCCAGCAGCTCTCTAGCGGGAGTGGCCACCGGGGAGCTGTTTTTT.

The J gene is TRBJ1-4, the V gene TRBV6-6; D is ambiguous. Germline V gene data show CDR1 as MNHNY and CDR2 as SVGAGI (reference sequence). The CDR3 length is 14 residues. Deletions cut 2 bases from V and 4 bases from J, with 8 bases between. The CDR3 reads CASSYGQSNEKLFF. As DNA, the CDR3 is TGTGCCAGCAGTTACGGGCAGAGTAATGAAAAACTGTTTTTT.

The rearrangement uses TRBV19 and TRBJ2-3; 10 bases agree with TRBD1. The CDR3 contains 17 residues. The J segment lost 3 bases and the V segment lost 2 bases, leaving 8 bases of the junction unmatched. The germline V gene encodes CDR1 LNHDA and CDR2 SQIVND (reference sequence). The CDR3 DNA reads TGTGCCAGTAGTATAAGGGGTCCGGGACAGGGGACAGATACGCAGTATTTT. Translation: CASSIRGPGQGTDTQYF.

This chain links TRBV2 with TRBJ1-6; maybe TRBD1 (6 bases). Germline CDR1 and CDR2: SNHLY and FYNNEI. The CDR3 totals 16 residues. The ends were cut back, 6 bases at V and 7 bases at J, with 19 bases in the middle. The CDR3 protein is CASSPQGSGGNSPLHF. The CDR3 coding sequence is TGTGCCAGCAGCCCCCAGGGGTCTGGGGGAAATTCACCCCTCCACTTT.

The chain carries TRBV28 and TRBJ2-2, with TRBD1 matching over 7 bases. With V trimmed by 6 bases and J by 1 base, 8 bases remained unmatched. CDR3 length equals 16 residues. Germline CDR1 and CDR2: MDHEN and SYDVKM. CDR3: CASRRRGQMNTGELFF. CDR3 nucleotides: TGTGCCAGCAGGCGAAGGGGACAGATGAACACCGGGGAGCTGTTTTTT.

CDR3: CASRGQVNTEAFF. CDR3 nucleotide sequence: TGTGCCAGCAGGGGACAGGTGAACACTGAAGCTTTCTTT. The chain joins TRBV12-3 or TRBV12-4 to TRBJ1-1; 8 positions agree with TRBD1. This CDR3 has 13 amino acids. V trimming: 6 bases; J trimming: 0 bases; junction bases outside the gene matches: 0.

The chain combines TRBV12-3 or TRBV12-4 with TRBJ2-7, with a possible D match to TRBD1 (7 bases). The CDR3 spans 13 residues. Trimming pared 5 bases from V and 5 bases from J, leaving 13 bases between. The chain's CDR3 is CASSQGGGHEQYV. Written as DNA, the CDR3 is TGTGCCAGCAGTCAAGGAGGGGGCCACGAGCAGTACGTC.

This sequence joins TRBV11-3 and TRBJ2-1; D is perhaps TRBD2 (6 bases). Deletions cut 6 bases from V and 2 bases from J, with 14 bases between. CDR3 length equals 15 residues. Germline V CDR1 and CDR2: SGHNT, YENEEA. In DNA, the CDR3 is TGTGCCAGCAGTCCCGGGACTCTAACCTACAATGAGCAGTTCTTC. Translation gives CASSPGTLTYNEQFF.